These 30 T cell receptor beta chains originate from one sample sequenced in a study of T cell responses to AZD1222 COVID-19 vaccine. Using immunoSEQ multiplex PCR, the repertoire was profiled, and TCRdb retains in-frame clones only, with some absent. The data hold some 150,000 clones, with roughly 90% observed a single time. The starting material was peripheral blood, obtained 28 days after the second AZD1222 dose. The receptors shown here come from an adult who received the AZD1222 COVID-19 vaccine.

This chain connects TRBV5-1 to TRBJ2-5; 12 nucleotides line up with TRBD2. The germline CDR1 and CDR2 sequences are SGHRS and YFSETQ. The CDR3 consists of 16 residues. The ends lost 4 bases at V and 5 bases at J; junction bases unmatched: 9. The CDR3 bases are TGCGCCAGCAGCCAAAGACTAGCGGGAGCCGATGAGACCCAGTACTTC. Translation gives CASSQRLAGADETQYF. Full variable domain (remainder filled in from reference TRBV5-1 and TRBJ2-5): KAGVTQTPRYLIKTRGQQVTLSCSPISGHRSVSWYQQTPGQGLQFLFEYFSETQRNKGNFPGRFSGRQFSNSRSEMNVSTLELGDSALYLCASSQRLAGADETQYFGPGTRLLVL.

The rearrangement joins TRBV20-1 to TRBJ2-7, with 8 nucleotides matching TRBD2. Per germline, CDR1 DFQATT and CDR2 SNEGSKA (reference sequence). CDR3 length: 13 residues. The V and J ends lost 3 bases and 4 bases, in that order; junction bases with no gene match: 5. The CDR3 spells CSASWASGYEQYF. CDR3 DNA sequence: TGCAGTGCTAGTTGGGCTAGCGGGTACGAGCAGTACTTC.

The V and J genes are TRBV10-3 and TRBJ2-3, with D possibly matching TRBD2 (5 bases). V was shortened by 2 bases and J by 0 bases, with 12 bases between the two germline ends. CDR1 and CDR2 (germline): ENHRY, SYGVKD. The CDR3 covers 16 residues. This chain's CDR3 is CAISERLAMSTDTQYF. The CDR3 region has the DNA TGTGCCATCAGTGAGCGATTAGCGATGAGCACAGATACGCAGTATTTT.

The V and J genes are TRBV18 and TRBJ2-3, with D perhaps TRBD2 (5 bases). V was shortened by 1 base and J by 2 bases, with 10 bases between the two germline ends. In germline, CDR1 is KGHSH, CDR2 LQKENI. This CDR3 is 15 amino acids long. Written as DNA, the CDR3 is TGTGCCAGCTCACCACATAGGGAGTACACAGATACGCAGTATTTT. It is translated as CASSPHREYTDTQYF.

V and J are TRBV5-4 and TRBJ1-2, with D possibly TRBD1 on 5 matching bases. Germline V gene sequence: CDR1 SGHNT, CDR2 YYREEE (reference sequence). V was shortened by 4 bases and J by 2 bases, with 15 bases between the two germline ends. The CDR3 totals 15 residues. CDR3 coding DNA: TGTGCCAGCAGCCTCACTCTGGGGGGGAACTATGGCTACACCTTC. Translation gives CASSLTLGGNYGYTF.

The V call is TRBV7-2, the J call TRBJ2-1, with TRBD1 as a possible D gene (5 bases). Between the trimmed V and J ends, which lost 3 bases and 7 bases, there was a span of 7 bases. CDR1 is SGHTA and CDR2 is FQGNSA in the germline V gene. The CDR3 loop spans 12 amino acids. This chain's CDR3 is CASSFTGNEQFF. The CDR3 nucleotides are TGTGCCAGCAGCTTTACAGGTAATGAGCAGTTCTTC.

The chain carries TRBV3-1 (or the pseudogene TRBV3-2) and TRBJ2-1, with D unclear. CDR1 is LGHDT and CDR2 is YNNKEL in the germline V gene (reference sequence). The CDR3 is made up of 15 amino acids. V was cut by 0 bases and J by 9 bases, with 15 bases left in between. CDR3 coding DNA: TGTGCCAGCAGCCAAGAAGCAGTTGGTATGAGTGAGCAGTTCTTC. It translates to CASSQEAVGMSEQFF.

The chain joins TRBV24-1 to TRBJ2-5; D is undetermined. With 3 bases removed from V and 1 base from J, the gap between germline ends came to 8 bases. This CDR3 comprises 14 residues. The V gene's germline CDR1 is KGHDR and CDR2 SFDVKD. The CDR3 loop is CATSDPRSQETQYF. In DNA form, the CDR3 reads TGTGCCACCAGTGATCCAAGGAGCCAAGAGACCCAGTACTTC.

The chain carries TRBV24-1 and TRBJ1-1; D is unresolved. The CDR3 length is 14 residues. V was clipped by 3 bases and J by 4 bases, with 11 bases between them. The germline CDR1 and CDR2 sequences are KGHDR and SFDVKD. The CDR3: CATSDPTRPTEAFF. DNA for the CDR3: TGTGCCACCAGTGATCCGACAAGACCCACTGAAGCTTTCTTT.

The chain uses TRBV5-1 and TRBJ2-1; D remains unclear. The V gene lost 0 bases and the J gene lost 0 bases, with 7 bases spanning the gap. This CDR3 is built from 15 residues. CDR1 is SGHRS and CDR2 is YFSETQ in the germline V gene. The chain's CDR3 is CASSLAGPSYNEQFF. As DNA, the CDR3 is TGCGCCAGCAGCTTGGCTGGGCCCTCCTACAATGAGCAGTTCTTC.

V usage is TRBV7-2 and J usage is TRBJ2-7; 11 bases match TRBD2. The germline gives CDR1 SGHTA, CDR2 FQGNSA. The CDR3 runs to 17 residues. After removal of 1 base from V and 7 bases from J, the junction contained 12 bases not matched to a gene. CDR3 loop: CASSLVASGRLPREQYF. CDR3 sequence (DNA): TGTGCCAGCAGCTTAGTGGCTAGCGGGAGGCTCCCGAGGGAGCAGTACTTC.

In DNA form, the CDR3 reads TGTGCCAGCCGTATGGCGGGACAGGGTTACGAGCAGTACTTC. This gives the protein CASRMAGQGYEQYF. V gene TRBV27 combines with J gene TRBJ2-7; TRBD1 aligns across 9 bases. The CDR3 extends over 14 amino acids. Germline lookup yields CDR1 MNHEY and CDR2 SMNVEV (reference sequence). Trimming removed 8 bases from V and 4 bases from J; junction bases left unmatched: 9.

The V and J genes are TRBV7-9 and TRBJ1-5; possible D gene TRBD1, 5 bases. Germline V CDR1 and CDR2: SEHNR, FQNEAQ (reference sequence). Deletions cut 1 base from V and 2 bases from J, with 9 bases between. The CDR3 consists of 15 residues. In nucleotides, the CDR3 is TGTGCCAGCAGCTTAGTTGGAGGGGGCAATCAGCCCCAGCATTTT. Residues: CASSLVGGGNQPQHF.

The chain is built from TRBV7-9 and TRBJ1-6; tentative D call: TRBD1 (6 bases). V gave up 3 bases and J gave up 11 bases, with 14 bases separating them. Germline V gene data show CDR1 as SEHNR and CDR2 as FQNEAQ (reference sequence). There are 14 residues in the CDR3. The CDR3 region is CASSFNEGGAPLHF. For the CDR3, the DNA is TGTGCCAGCAGCTTTAACGAAGGGGGGGCACCCCTCCACTTT.

V and J are TRBV6-5 and TRBJ2-5, with TRBD2 matching over 8 bases. V dropped 2 bases and J dropped 2; count of bases not matched to a gene: 1. This CDR3 spans 14 amino acids. CDR1 is MNHEY, CDR2 SVGAGI, per germline. CDR3 amino acids: CASSYAGGQETQYF. The CDR3 nucleotides are TGTGCCAGCAGTTACGCGGGGGGACAAGAGACCCAGTACTTC.

V usage is TRBV6-5 and J usage is TRBJ2-5; TRBD2 might be the D (6 bases). The CDR3 runs 15 residues. Germline-derived CDR1 and CDR2 are MNHEY and SVGAGI. Trimming removed 4 bases from V and 4 bases from J, with 16 bases in between. The CDR3 loop reads CASSSRGWGVETQYF. Written as DNA, the CDR3 is TGTGCCAGCAGTTCCCGGGGATGGGGGGTAGAGACCCAGTACTTC.

The genes are TRBV9 and TRBJ2-1; 7 nucleotides agree with TRBD2. V was clipped by 0 bases and J by 4 bases; unmatched bases: 4. The germline gives CDR1 SGDLS, CDR2 YYNGEE. The CDR3 runs 15 residues. The CDR3 protein is CASSVDPSGYNEQFF. Written as DNA, the CDR3 is TGTGCCAGCAGCGTAGATCCTAGCGGATACAATGAGCAGTTCTTC.

This sequence joins TRBV4-3 and TRBJ2-6; D remains ambiguous. CDR3 size: 16 residues. Deletions cut 0 bases from V and 0 bases from J, with 6 bases between. The germline CDR1 and CDR2 sequences are LGHNA and YSLEER. Here the CDR3 reads CASSQEVGSGANVLTF. The CDR3 DNA follows: TGCGCCAGCAGCCAAGAGGTGGGCTCTGGGGCCAACGTCCTGACTTTC.

V is TRBV16 and J is TRBJ1-4, with a possible D match to TRBD1 (5 bases). In germline, CDR1 is KGHSY, CDR2 FQNENV. CDR3 length equals 16 residues. The V end was cut by 0 bases, the J end by 8 bases, with 16 bases between. The DNA for the CDR3 is TGTGCCAGCAGCCAATCGCTCAGCAGGGTTGGGGAAAAACTGTTTTTT. Translating it yields CASSQSLSRVGEKLFF.

The chain employs TRBV21-1 and TRBJ1-4. TRBV21-1 constitutes a pseudogene. CDR3 length: 16 residues. CDR3 loop: CASSKDERQRNEKLFF. The DNA for the CDR3 is TGTGCCAGCAGCAAAGATGAGCGGCAGAGAAATGAAAAACTGTTTTTT.

J is TRBJ1-2 and V is TRBV7-2, with no clear D. Between the trimmed V and J ends, which lost 1 base and 0 bases, there was a span of 12 bases. Germline V gives CDR1 SGHTA, CDR2 FQGNSA. The CDR3 consists of 16 residues. The CDR3 DNA reads TGTGCCAGCAGCTTAGAGTCCAGGCCCTCTAACTATGGCTACACCTTC. Its translation: CASSLESRPSNYGYTF.

The genes are TRBV4-1 and TRBJ2-2, with D perhaps matching TRBD2 (6 bases). Germline lookup yields CDR1 MGHRA and CDR2 YSYEKL. V was trimmed by 1 base and J by 4 bases, leaving 13 bases between them. The CDR3 is 16 residues long. DNA for the CDR3: TGCGCCAGCAGCCAAGCGACTAGGAGAGCCACCGGGGAGCTGTTTTTT. As protein: CASSQATRRATGELFF.

This chain uses TRBV27 with TRBJ2-7, with 9 nucleotides matching TRBD2. The junction had 8 bases not matched to a gene; V was cut back by 5 bases and J by 0 bases. The CDR3 consists of 16 residues. Per the germline V gene, CDR1 is MNHEY and CDR2 is SMNVEV (reference sequence). The CDR3 DNA reads TGTGCCAGCAGTGCCGGGGCTAGCGGGATCTCCTACGAGCAGTACTTC. It translates to CASSAGASGISYEQYF.

This chain links TRBV3-1 (or the pseudogene TRBV3-2) with TRBJ2-7; possibly TRBD2 for D (5 bases). Germline CDR1 is LGHDT and CDR2 is YNNKEL (reference sequence). There are 15 residues in the CDR3. V was trimmed by 1 base and J by 4 bases, leaving 14 bases between them. CDR3 residues: CASSQVSVPGYEQYF. CDR3 nucleotide sequence: TGTGCCAGCAGCCAAGTATCAGTCCCGGGGTACGAGCAGTACTTC.

V gene TRBV24-1 combines with J gene TRBJ2-6; unclear D gene. Germline V gene data show CDR1 as KGHDR and CDR2 as SFDVKD. V lost 9 bases and J lost 4, with 15 bases in between. The length of the CDR3 is 15 residues. Here the CDR3 DNA reads TGTGCCACCTCCCCTGGGGTGTTCGGGGCCAACGTCCTGACTTTC. Protein: CATSPGVFGANVLTF.

In DNA form, the CDR3 reads TGTGCCAGCAGTTACGGGGGGCGCGGGACTGAAGCTTTCTTT. Protein: CASSYGGRGTEAFF. The chain links TRBV6-5 to TRBJ1-1; D is perhaps TRBD1 (6 bases). V was cut by 2 bases and J by 5 bases, with 12 bases left in between. This CDR3 contains 14 residues. The germline V gene encodes CDR1 MNHEY and CDR2 SVGAGI.

The V gene is TRBV7-9, the J gene TRBJ1-2; D may be TRBD1 (6 bases). This CDR3 is 14 amino acids long. CDR1 and CDR2 (germline): SEHNR, FQNEAQ (reference sequence). Deletions cut 3 bases from V and 6 bases from J, with 14 bases between. CDR3 DNA sequence: TGTGCCAGCAGCTTTACAACCACAGGGCATGGCTACACCTTC. Protein: CASSFTTTGHGYTF.

The chain's CDR3 is CASSPRTSGGSSYEQYF. As DNA, the CDR3 is TGTGCCAGCAGTCCCCGGACTAGCGGGGGGAGCTCCTACGAGCAGTACTTC. This chain connects TRBV6-6 to TRBJ2-7; TRBD2 agrees at 14 bases. CDR1 and CDR2 from the germline V gene are MNHNY and SVGAGI (reference sequence). Trimming removed 5 bases from V and 0 bases from J; junction bases left unmatched: 6. This CDR3 comprises 17 residues.

The rearrangement joins TRBV29-1 to TRBJ2-5; 9 nucleotides match TRBD1. V shed 7 bases, J shed 4 bases, and the junction held 13 bases outside the gene matches. The CDR3 loop spans 15 amino acids. Germline V gene lookup returns CDR1 SQVTM and CDR2 ANQGSEA. Written as DNA, the CDR3 is TGCAGCGGATTGACCGGGACAGGGAAAGGAGAGACCCAGTACTTC. Translated, it gives CSGLTGTGKGETQYF.

This chain connects TRBV9 to TRBJ2-5, with 7 nucleotides matching TRBD1. Trimming at V came to 3 bases and at J to 2 bases, leaving 4 bases not matched to a gene. CDR3 length: 14 amino acids. Germline CDR1 SGDLS, CDR2 YYNGEE. The CDR3 reads CASSGGTVQETQYF. CDR3 in DNA: TGTGCCAGCAGCGGGGGGACAGTACAAGAGACCCAGTACTTC.